This T cell receptor beta chain was obtained from a study of radiotherapy plus CTLA-4 blockade in lung cancer. Worth noting for this clone: Its cognate antigen is unknown.

Broader study findings: Early blood T cell clone dynamics reportedly forecast response best, with interferon-beta.

The germline gives CDR1 SGDLS, CDR2 YYNGEE. This CDR3 comprises 14 residues. V was clipped by 3 bases and J by 1 base, with 10 bases between them. The repertoire was sequenced with immunoSEQ multiplex PCR; TCRdb's copy has only in-frame clones and lacks some. Of just over 60,000 clones in the sample, roughly 80% are singletons; the top ten hold approximately 4.4%. The chain recombines TRBV9 with TRBJ1-1; weak D call: TRBD1 (6 bases). The sample here was peripheral blood, taken from a patient treated with radiotherapy plus ipilimumab. The clonotype comes from a human donor with non-small cell lung cancer who had a complete response to radiotherapy plus ipilimumab. This chain's CDR3 is CASSARGENTEAFF. CDR3 bases: TGTGCCAGCAGCGCTAGGGGGGAGAACACTGAAGCTTTCTTT.